The following is a TCR beta chain sequence with its context. Its antigen is still unknown. This specimen belongs to a study of long-term antiretroviral therapy in people with HIV. Study conclusions and caveats: All time points showed a repertoire dominated by clones expanded before ART. Diversity remained lower than transplant donor controls, even though it increased after ART.

The CDR3 is 13 amino acids. V lost 1 base and J lost 10, with 13 bases in between. Germline CDR1 and CDR2: SGHAT and FQNNGV. An immunoSEQ assay, version v3.0, was performed at survey level. A target of roughly 35,000-50,000 T-cell genomes per sample was set for sequencing. Only in-frame clones appear in the TCRdb table, and some are missing; sequencing was by immunoSEQ multiplex PCR. The sample holds roughly 17,000 clones, approximately 78% seen once. This receptor was obtained from a man aged 18 to 29 with HIV. The sequenced sample was unsorted PBMCs, obtained 0.3 years after starting antiretroviral therapy. This sequence joins TRBV11-2 and TRBJ1-1, with D possibly being TRBD1 (5 bases). The CDR3 DNA is TGTGCCAGCAGCTTAGTCCGGGAAAGGGGAGCTTTCTTT. It specifies CASSLVRERGAFF.